This passage covers 5 T cell receptor beta chains from one sample sequenced in a study of CD8 T cells in Susac syndrome. RNA, at roughly 0.45 to 1 ug, was reverse transcribed with random hexamers. One entry per CDR3 protein, called by TCRdb with MiXCR from the immunoSEQ multiplex PCR reads. This sample has fewer than 80,000 distinct CDR3 sequences, with 85% to 95% found just once. Sequencing was carried out using CD8+ T cells from PBMCs. The receptors derive from a human donor with multiple sclerosis.

The chain carries TRBV12-3 or TRBV12-4 and TRBJ1-5; D uncertain. V gave up 8 bases and J gave up 7 bases, with 15 bases separating them. The CDR3 length is 13 residues. CDR3 DNA: TGTGCCAGCGGGTTGGGGAACCCCCAGCCCCAGCATTTT. Its protein product is CASGLGNPQPQHF.

J is TRBJ2-7 and V is TRBV29-1, with 10 bases lining up with TRBD1. CDR1 is SQVTM and CDR2 is ANQGSEA in the germline V gene. The trim removed 6 bases at V and 4 bases at J, leaving 3 bases unmatched. The CDR3 has 12 amino acids. CDR3 DNA: TGCAGCGTGGGGGACAGGGGATACGAGCAGTACTTC. Translated, it gives CSVGDRGYEQYF.

The chain joins TRBV28 to TRBJ1-2; no reliable D call. The CDR3 spans 14 residues. Germline V lookup: CDR1 MDHEN, CDR2 SYDVKM. V lost 5 bases to trimming and J lost 8 bases, with 18 bases between them. The CDR3 reads CASSLAGSVGGYTF. The CDR3 DNA follows: TGTGCCAGCAGTCTTGCGGGAAGTGTGGGCGGCTACACCTTC.

The gene calls are TRBV27 and TRBJ1-4; 8 bases map to TRBD1. The V gene's germline CDR1 is MNHEY and CDR2 SMNVEV (reference sequence). With V trimmed by 6 bases and J by 8 bases, 8 bases remained unmatched. There are 14 residues in the CDR3. DNA for the CDR3: TGTGCCAGCAGCCTAGACAGGGGAGCCGAAAAACTGTTTTTT. This sequence encodes CASSLDRGAEKLFF.

The chain is built from TRBV27 and TRBJ2-7, with D possibly TRBD1 on 6 matching bases. CDR1 is MNHEY and CDR2 is SMNVEV in the germline V gene (reference sequence). The length of the CDR3 is 15 residues. Between the trimmed V and J ends, which lost 6 bases and 2 bases, there was a span of 17 bases. In nucleotides, the CDR3 is TGTGCCAGCAGATCCCAGGGGCGGCTACCCTACGAGCAGTACTTC. Translated, it gives CASRSQGRLPYEQYF.